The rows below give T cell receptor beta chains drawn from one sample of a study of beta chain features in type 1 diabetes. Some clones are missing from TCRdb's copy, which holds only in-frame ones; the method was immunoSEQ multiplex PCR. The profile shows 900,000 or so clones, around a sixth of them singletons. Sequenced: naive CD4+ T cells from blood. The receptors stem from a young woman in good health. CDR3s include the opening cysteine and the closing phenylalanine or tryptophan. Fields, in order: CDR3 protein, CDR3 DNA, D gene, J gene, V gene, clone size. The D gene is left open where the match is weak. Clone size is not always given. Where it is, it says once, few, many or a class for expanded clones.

CSASRDRQYF,TGCAGTGCTAGCCGGGACAGGCAGTACTTC,TRBD1,TRBJ2-7,TRBV20-1,-
CASWAGGNSNQPQHF,TGTGCCAGCTGGGCAGGGGGAAATAGCAATCAGCCCCAGCATTTT,TRBD1,TRBJ1-5,TRBV28,few
CASSFPLAGVIGEQFF,TGTGCCAGCAGTTTCCCGCTAGCGGGAGTAATTGGTGAGCAGTTCTTC,TRBD2,TRBJ2-1,TRBV28,few
CASSEYPSGFTDTQYF,TGTGCCAGCAGTGAATACCCTAGCGGGTTCACAGATACGCAGTATTTT,TRBD2,TRBJ2-3,TRBV25-1,-
CASSLHRAPYNEQFF,TGTGCCAGCAGCTTACACAGGGCACCCTACAATGAGCAGTTCTTC,-,TRBJ2-1,TRBV7-9,few
CASSFGKGETQYF,TGTGCCAGCAGCTTTGGGAAGGGAGAGACCCAGTACTTC,-,TRBJ2-5,TRBV5-4,-
CASSSPRLAGGNEQFF,TGCGCCAGCAGCTCCCCCCGACTAGCGGGAGGCAATGAGCAGTTCTTC,TRBD2,TRBJ2-1,TRBV5-1,few
CASSLGTKDSYEQYF,TGTGCCAGCAGCTTGGGGACAAAAGACTCCTACGAGCAGTACTTC,-,TRBJ2-7,TRBV5-4,-
CASSLVLAGTYEQYF,TGTGCCAGCAGCTTAGTATTAGCGGGAACCTACGAGCAGTACTTC,TRBD2,TRBJ2-7,TRBV7-2,-
CASSLAGGNNEQFF,TGTGCCAGCAGCTTAGCTGGCGGGAACAATGAGCAGTTCTTC,-,TRBJ2-1,TRBV11-2,few
CASSSQGAGANVLTF,TGTGCCAGCAGCTCCCAAGGGGCTGGGGCCAACGTCCTGACTTTC,-,TRBJ2-6,TRBV7-9,-
CASRGTSSYNEQFF,TGTGCCAGCAGGGGGACTAGTTCCTACAATGAGCAGTTCTTC,TRBD2,TRBJ2-1,TRBV11-2,-
CASSRSASGVRETQYF,TGTGCCAGCAGCCGATCAGCTTCCGGGGTGAGAGAGACCCAGTACTTC,-,TRBJ2-5,TRBV25-1,-
CASSLYANQPQHF,TGTGCCAGCAGCTTGTATGCTAATCAGCCCCAGCATTTT,-,TRBJ1-5,TRBV5-6,few
CASSRDRGYQDTQYF,TGTGCCAGTAGCCGGGACAGGGGTTATCAAGATACGCAGTATTTT,TRBD1,TRBJ2-3,TRBV19,few
CAIRSSGYTF,TGTGCCATCAGGAGTAGTGGCTACACCTTC,-,TRBJ1-2,TRBV10-3,many
CASSLRFRALAFF,TGTGCCAGCAGTTTAAGGTTCAGGGCTCTAGCTTTCTTT,-,TRBJ1-1,TRBV28,few
CASSRGGTSRDEQYF,TGCGCCAGCAGCCGCGGTGGGACATCCAGGGACGAGCAGTACTTC,-,TRBJ2-7,TRBV5-1,few
CASSLGTVQETQYF,TGTGCCAGCAGCCTCGGGACAGTACAAGAGACCCAGTACTTC,TRBD1,TRBJ2-5,TRBV7-9,-
CASSMSPHRGQYF,TGTGCCAGTAGTATGAGTCCTCACCGCGGGCAGTACTTC,-,TRBJ2-7,TRBV19,-
CASTLAGGNEQFF,TGTGCCAGCACCCTAGCGGGTGGCAATGAGCAGTTCTTC,TRBD2,TRBJ2-1,TRBV25-1,few
CASRLAGISDEQFF,TGTGCCAGCAGACTAGCGGGAATCTCCGATGAGCAGTTCTTC,TRBD2,TRBJ2-1,TRBV7-2,few
CASSKAAPGGTGELFF,TGTGCCAGCAGCAAAGCTGCGCCAGGTGGGACCGGGGAGCTGTTTTTT,-,TRBJ2-2,TRBV21-1,-
CASSFNEDTQYF,TGTGCCAGCAGCTTTAACGAGGATACGCAGTATTTT,-,TRBJ2-3,TRBV7-6,-
CASSTAGVGTGELFF,TGTGCCAGTAGTACGGCAGGGGTCGGGACCGGGGAGCTGTTTTTT,-,TRBJ2-2,TRBV19,few
CASSAYRDEQFF,TGTGCCAGCAGTGCCTACAGGGATGAGCAGTTCTTC,-,TRBJ2-1,TRBV6-5,few
CASSVGFRETQYF,TGTGCCAGCAGCGTAGGATTTAGAGAGACCCAGTACTTC,-,TRBJ2-5,TRBV9,-
CASGTKAEGLYF,TGTGCCAGCGGCACCAAGGCCGAGGGCTTGTACTTC,-,TRBJ2-7,TRBV28,-
CASSLPTGGEQFF,TGTGCCAGCAGTTTACCAACAGGGGGTGAGCAGTTCTTC,TRBD1,TRBJ2-1,TRBV28,-
CASSLPGRGRETQYF,TGCGCCAGCAGCTTGCCAGGCAGGGGGCGAGAGACCCAGTACTTC,TRBD1,TRBJ2-5,TRBV5-1,-
CASSPQGANTEAFF,TGTGCCAGCAGCCCACAAGGTGCGAACACTGAAGCTTTCTTT,-,TRBJ1-1,TRBV7-9,few
CASNDRATDTQYF,TGTGCCAGCAACGACAGAGCCACAGATACGCAGTATTTT,-,TRBJ2-3,TRBV19,-
CASSLQGANTQYF,TGTGCCAGCAGTTTACAGGGGGCGAATACGCAGTATTTT,TRBD1,TRBJ2-3,TRBV28,-